The TCR beta chain described here comes from a study of tumor-infiltrating T cells and Merkel cell polyomavirus. Data came from immunoSEQ multiplex PCR; TCRdb stores just in-frame clones and leaves some out. This sample has over 850 clones, with 70% to 90% found just once. Robust Merkel cell polyomavirus Large T antigen positivity by immunohistochemistry was seen in all patients' tumors. Material for sequencing was Merkel cell polyomavirus peptide tetramer+ CD8+ T cells sorted from blood. The clonotype was recovered from a man between 60 and 75 years old with Merkel cell carcinoma.

CDR3 region: CASSLSDEQFF. As DNA, the CDR3 is TGTGCCAGCAGCTTGAGCGATGAGCAGTTCTTC. The rearrangement links TRBV7-9 to TRBJ2-1; D ambiguous. Trimming left V 3 bases short and J 8 bases short, with 5 bases between. This CDR3 region has 11 residues. Germline V gene sequence: CDR1 SEHNR, CDR2 FQNEAQ (reference sequence).